This T cell receptor (beta chain) was retrieved from a study of blood T cell repertoires in COVID-19. Study as a whole: Samples of COVID-19 (acute and convalescent) were obtained from the United States, Italy and Spain. The analysed material was cDNA or gDNA that came from T cells, B-cell-depleted T cells, or PBMCs.

Methods used by the authors: It was from reference gene primer amplification that nucleated cell counts were estimated. The assay was immunoSEQ multiplex PCR, and TCRdb's table has in-frame clones only and misses some. The DNA gave D and trimming, while V, J and clone size come from that table. Of under 50,000 clones in the sample, 69% were seen once. V was cut by 5 bases and J by 3 bases, with 13 bases left in between. Germline CDR1 and CDR2: LNHDA and SQIVND (reference sequence). This CDR3 spans 14 amino acids. The sequence came from an elderly man with acute or convalescent COVID-19. The rearrangement links TRBV19 to TRBJ1-1; D is ambiguous. Source material: peripheral blood. CDR3 sequence (DNA): TGTGCCAGTAGTCCCCCTAGGTCGCACACTGAAGCTTTCTTT. It encodes CASSPPRSHTEAFF. The full variable domain, in which reference TRBV19 and TRBJ1-1 provide the parts outside the CDR3, is DGGITQSPKYLFRKEGQNVTLSCEQNLNHDAMYWYRQDPGQGLRLIYYSQIVNDFQKGDIAEGYSVSREKKESFPLTVTSAQKNPTAFYLCASSPPRSHTEAFFGQGTRLTVV.